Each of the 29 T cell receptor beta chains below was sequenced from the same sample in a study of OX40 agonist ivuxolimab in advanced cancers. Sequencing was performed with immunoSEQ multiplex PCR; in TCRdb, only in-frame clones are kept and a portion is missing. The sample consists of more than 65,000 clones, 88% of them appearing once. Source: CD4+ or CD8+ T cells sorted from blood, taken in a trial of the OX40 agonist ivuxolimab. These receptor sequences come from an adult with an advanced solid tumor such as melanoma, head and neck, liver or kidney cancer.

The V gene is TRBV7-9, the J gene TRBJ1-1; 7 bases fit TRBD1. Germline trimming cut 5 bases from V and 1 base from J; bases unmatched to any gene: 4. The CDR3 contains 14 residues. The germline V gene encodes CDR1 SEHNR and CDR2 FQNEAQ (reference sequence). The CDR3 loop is CASSPRTGNTEAFF. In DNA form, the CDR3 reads TGTGCCAGCAGCCCCCGGACAGGGAACACTGAAGCTTTCTTT.

The CDR3 reads CASSHVHTSYEQYF. The CDR3 bases are TGTGCCAGCAGTCACGTACACACCTCCTACGAGCAGTACTTC. The V and J genes are TRBV25-1 and TRBJ2-7; no clear D gene. The CDR3 is 14 amino acids. Germline CDR1 MGHDK, CDR2 SYGVNS. The V end was cut by 5 bases, the J end by 0 bases, with 11 bases between.

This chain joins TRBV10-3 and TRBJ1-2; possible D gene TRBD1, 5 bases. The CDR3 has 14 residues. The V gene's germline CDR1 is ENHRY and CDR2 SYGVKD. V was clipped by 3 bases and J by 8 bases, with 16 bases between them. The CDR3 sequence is CAISDRDGADGYTF. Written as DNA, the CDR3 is TGTGCCATCAGTGACCGGGACGGTGCCGACGGCTACACCTTC.

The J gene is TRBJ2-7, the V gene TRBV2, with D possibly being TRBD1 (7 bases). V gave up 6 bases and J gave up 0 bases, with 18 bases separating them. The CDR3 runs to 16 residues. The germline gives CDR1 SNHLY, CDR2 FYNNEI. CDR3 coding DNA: TGTGCCAGCAGCCCGAGAGGAGGGGGCCTCTCCTACGAGCAGTACTTC. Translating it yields CASSPRGGGLSYEQYF.

Here the CDR3 reads CASSPPSGGDEQFF. The CDR3 DNA reads as TGTGCCAGCTCACCGCCTAGCGGGGGGGATGAGCAGTTCTTC. The chain recombines TRBV18 with TRBJ2-1, with 12 bases fitting TRBD2. From germline, CDR1 is KGHSH and CDR2 LQKENI. Losses at the gene ends were 3 bases for V and 8 bases for J; bases not matched to a gene: 2. The CDR3 spans 14 residues.

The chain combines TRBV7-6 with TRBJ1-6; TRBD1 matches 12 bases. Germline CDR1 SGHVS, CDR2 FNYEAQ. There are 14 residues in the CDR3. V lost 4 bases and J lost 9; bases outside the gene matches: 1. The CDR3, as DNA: TGTGCCAGCAGCTCGGGACAGGGGGCTTCACCCCTCCACTTT. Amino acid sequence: CASSSGQGASPLHF.

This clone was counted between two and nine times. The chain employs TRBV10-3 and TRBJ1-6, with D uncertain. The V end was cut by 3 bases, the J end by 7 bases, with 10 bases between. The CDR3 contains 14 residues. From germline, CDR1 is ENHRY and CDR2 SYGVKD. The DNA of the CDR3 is TGTGCCATCAGTGATGAAGGGCCGAATTCACCCCTCCACTTT. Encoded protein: CAISDEGPNSPLHF.

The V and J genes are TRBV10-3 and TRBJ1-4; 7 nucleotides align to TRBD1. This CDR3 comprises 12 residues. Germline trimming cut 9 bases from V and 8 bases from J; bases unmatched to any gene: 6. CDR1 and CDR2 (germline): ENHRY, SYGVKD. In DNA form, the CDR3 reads TGTGCCATTAGACAGGGTAACGAAAAACTGTTTTTT. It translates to CAIRQGNEKLFF.

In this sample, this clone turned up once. CDR3 in amino acids: CASSLVAGGNQPQHF. The CDR3 DNA sequence: TGCGCCAGCAGCTTGGTGGCAGGGGGGAACCAGCCCCAGCATTTT. The V gene is TRBV5-1, the J gene TRBJ1-5; 7 bases are shared with TRBD1. CDR1 and CDR2 (germline): SGHRS, YFSETQ. Trimming cost V 0 bases and J 7 bases; bases outside gene matches: 7. This CDR3 spans 15 amino acids.

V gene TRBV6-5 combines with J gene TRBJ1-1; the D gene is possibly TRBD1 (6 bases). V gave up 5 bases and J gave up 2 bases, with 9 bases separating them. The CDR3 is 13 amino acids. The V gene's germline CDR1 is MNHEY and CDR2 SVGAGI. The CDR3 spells CASSRDTNTEAFF. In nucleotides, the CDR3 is TGTGCCAGCAGTCGGGACACCAACACTGAAGCTTTCTTT.

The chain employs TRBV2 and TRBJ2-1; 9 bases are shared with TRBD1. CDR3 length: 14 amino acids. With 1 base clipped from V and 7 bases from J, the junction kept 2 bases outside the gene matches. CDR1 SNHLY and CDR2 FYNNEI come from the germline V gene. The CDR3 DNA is TGTGCCAGCAGTGAAGACAGGGGGCTTAATGAGCAGTTCTTC. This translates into CASSEDRGLNEQFF.

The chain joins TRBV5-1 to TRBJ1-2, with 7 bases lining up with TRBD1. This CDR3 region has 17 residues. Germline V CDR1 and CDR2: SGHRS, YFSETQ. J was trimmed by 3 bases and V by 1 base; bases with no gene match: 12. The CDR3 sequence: CASSLTGAAPYDYGYTF. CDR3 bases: TGCGCCAGCAGCTTGACAGGGGCCGCTCCGTATGACTATGGCTACACCTTC.

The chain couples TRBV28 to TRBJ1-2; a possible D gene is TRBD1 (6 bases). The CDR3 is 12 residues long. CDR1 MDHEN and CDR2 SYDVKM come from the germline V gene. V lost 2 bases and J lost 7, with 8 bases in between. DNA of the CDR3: TGTGCCAGCAGTTTAGGGGGCCTTGGCTACACCTTC. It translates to CASSLGGLGYTF.

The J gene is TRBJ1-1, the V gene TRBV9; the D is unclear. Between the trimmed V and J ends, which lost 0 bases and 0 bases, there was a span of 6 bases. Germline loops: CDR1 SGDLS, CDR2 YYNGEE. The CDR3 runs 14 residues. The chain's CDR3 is CASSVAGLNTEAFF. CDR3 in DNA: TGTGCCAGCAGCGTAGCCGGACTGAACACTGAAGCTTTCTTT.

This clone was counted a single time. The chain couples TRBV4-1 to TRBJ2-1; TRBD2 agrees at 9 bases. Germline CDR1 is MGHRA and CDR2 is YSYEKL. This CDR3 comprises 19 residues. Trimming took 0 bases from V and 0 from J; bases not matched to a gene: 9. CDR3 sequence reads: CASSQEGGGVPSSYNEQFF. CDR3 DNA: TGCGCCAGCAGCCAAGAGGGCGGGGGGGTCCCCAGCTCCTACAATGAGCAGTTCTTC.

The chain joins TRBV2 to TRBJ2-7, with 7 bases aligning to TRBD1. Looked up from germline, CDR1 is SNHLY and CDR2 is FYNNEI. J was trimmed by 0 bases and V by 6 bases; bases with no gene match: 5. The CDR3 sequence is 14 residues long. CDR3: CASRGQTSSYEQYF. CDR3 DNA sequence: TGTGCCAGCAGGGGACAGACAAGCTCCTACGAGCAGTACTTC.

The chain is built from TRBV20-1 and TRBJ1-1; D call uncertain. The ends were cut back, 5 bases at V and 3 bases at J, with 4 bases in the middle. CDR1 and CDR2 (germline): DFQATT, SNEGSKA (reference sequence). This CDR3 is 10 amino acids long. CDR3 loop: CSASDTEAFF. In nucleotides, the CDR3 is TGCAGTGCTTCGGACACTGAAGCTTTCTTT.

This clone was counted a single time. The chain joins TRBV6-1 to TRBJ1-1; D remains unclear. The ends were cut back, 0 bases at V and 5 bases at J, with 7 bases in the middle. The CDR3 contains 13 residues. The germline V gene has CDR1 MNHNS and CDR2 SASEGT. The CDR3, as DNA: TGTGCCAGCAGTGAAGCGCGGGTAACTGAAGCTTTCTTT. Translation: CASSEARVTEAFF.

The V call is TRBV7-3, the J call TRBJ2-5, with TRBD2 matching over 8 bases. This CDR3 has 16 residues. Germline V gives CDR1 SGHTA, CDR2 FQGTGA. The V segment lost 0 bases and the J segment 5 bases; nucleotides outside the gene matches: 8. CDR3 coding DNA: TGTGCCAGCAGCTTAACCCCGTCGGGAGGGCCGGAGACCCAGTACTTC. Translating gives CASSLTPSGGPETQYF.

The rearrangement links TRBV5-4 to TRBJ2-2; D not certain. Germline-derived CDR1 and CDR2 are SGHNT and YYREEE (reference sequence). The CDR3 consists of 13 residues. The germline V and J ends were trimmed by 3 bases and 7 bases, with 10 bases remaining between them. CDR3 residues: CASSSKSGGELFF. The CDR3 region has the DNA TGTGCCAGCAGCTCGAAGTCTGGCGGGGAGCTGTTTTTT. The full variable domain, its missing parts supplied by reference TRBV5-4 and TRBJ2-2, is ETGVTQSPTHLIKTRGQQVTLRCSSQSGHNTVSWYQQALGQGPQFIFQYYREEENGRGNFPPRFSGLQFPNYSSELNVNALELDDSALYLCASSSKSGGELFFGEGSRLTVL.

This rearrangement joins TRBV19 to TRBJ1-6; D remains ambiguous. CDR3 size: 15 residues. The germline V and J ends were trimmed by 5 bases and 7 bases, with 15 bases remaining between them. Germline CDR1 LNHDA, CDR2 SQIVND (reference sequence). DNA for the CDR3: TGTGCCAGTAGTGATATACCCGATTGGAATTCACCCCTCCACTTT. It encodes CASSDIPDWNSPLHF.

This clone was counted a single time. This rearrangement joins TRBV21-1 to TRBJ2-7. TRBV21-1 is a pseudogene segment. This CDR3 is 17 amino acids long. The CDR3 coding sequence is TGTGCCGGCCCCTATCGGCAGATTGGGCCAGCGCCGAGCCGCCGGTACTTC. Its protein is CAGPYRQIGPAPSRRYF.

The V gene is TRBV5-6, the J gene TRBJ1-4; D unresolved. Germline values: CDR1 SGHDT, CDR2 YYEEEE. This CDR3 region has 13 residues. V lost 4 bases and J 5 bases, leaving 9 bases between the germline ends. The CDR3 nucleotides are TGTGCCAGCAGCCTGTCGGTCAATGAAAAACTGTTTTTT. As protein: CASSLSVNEKLFF.

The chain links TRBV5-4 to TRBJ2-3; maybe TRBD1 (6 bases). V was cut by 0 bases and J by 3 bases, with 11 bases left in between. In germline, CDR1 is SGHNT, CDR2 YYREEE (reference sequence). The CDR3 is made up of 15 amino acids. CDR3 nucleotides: TGTGCCAGCAGCTTGGCTGTGGGGGCTACAGATACGCAGTATTTT. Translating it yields CASSLAVGATDTQYF.

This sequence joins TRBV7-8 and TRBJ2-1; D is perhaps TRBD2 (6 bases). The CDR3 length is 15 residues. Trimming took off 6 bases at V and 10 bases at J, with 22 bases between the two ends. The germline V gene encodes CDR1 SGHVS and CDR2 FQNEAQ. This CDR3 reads CASSPGTPQSSEQFF. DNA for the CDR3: TGTGCCAGCAGTCCCGGGACTCCTCAGTCTAGCGAGCAGTTCTTC.

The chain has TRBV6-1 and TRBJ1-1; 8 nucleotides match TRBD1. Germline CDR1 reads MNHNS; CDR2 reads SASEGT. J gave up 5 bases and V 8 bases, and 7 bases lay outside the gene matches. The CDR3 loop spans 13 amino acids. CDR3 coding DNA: TGTGCCAGCTTACGGACAGGGAGTACTGAAGCTTTCTTT. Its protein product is CASLRTGSTEAFF.

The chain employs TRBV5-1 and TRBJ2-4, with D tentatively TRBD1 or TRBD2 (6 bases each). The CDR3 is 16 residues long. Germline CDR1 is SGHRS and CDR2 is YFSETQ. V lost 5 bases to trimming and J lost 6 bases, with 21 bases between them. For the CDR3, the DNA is TGCGCCAGCAGGACCGGAAGGGGGGACCAAGTAAACATTCAGTACTTC. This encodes CASRTGRGDQVNIQYF.

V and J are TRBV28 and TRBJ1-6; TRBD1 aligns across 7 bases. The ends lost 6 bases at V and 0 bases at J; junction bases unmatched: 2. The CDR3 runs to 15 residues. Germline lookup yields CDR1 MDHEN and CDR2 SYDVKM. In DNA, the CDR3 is TGTGCCAGCAGGGGACAGAGCTCCTATAATTCACCCCTCCACTTT. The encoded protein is CASRGQSSYNSPLHF.

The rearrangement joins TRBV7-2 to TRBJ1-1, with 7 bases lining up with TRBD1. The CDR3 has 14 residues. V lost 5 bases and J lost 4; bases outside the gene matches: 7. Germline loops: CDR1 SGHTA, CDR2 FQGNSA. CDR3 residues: CASSPGTDGTEAFF. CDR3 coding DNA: TGTGCCAGCAGCCCCGGGACAGACGGCACTGAAGCTTTCTTT. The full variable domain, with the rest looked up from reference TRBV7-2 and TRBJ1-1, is GAGVSQSPSNKVTEKGKDVELRCDPISGHTALYWYRQSLGQGLEFLIYFQGNSAPDKSGLPSDRFSAERTGGSVSTLTIQRTQQEDSAVYLCASSPGTDGTEAFFGQGTRLTVV.